The rows below give T cell receptor beta chains drawn from one sample of a study of T cell repertoires in cytomegalovirus infection. One entry per CDR3 protein, called by TCRdb with MiXCR from the reads. The repertoire holds about 63,000 distinct CDR3 sequences, around 20% seen once, with 73% in the top ten. Their antigens are not known. This sample comprised CD8+ T cells from cultured PBMCs, obtained from culture after CMV antigen stimulation. The receptor source for this set is a human donor in good health (CMV status not recorded). Some clones in this sample may be carry-over from other donors' samples. CDR3s include the opening cysteine and the closing phenylalanine or tryptophan.

j_call v_call cdr3_length cdr3_aa
TRBJ2-1 TRBV7-6 16 CASSLVGDRVCHEQFF
TRBJ2-1 TRBV12-3/TRBV12-4 13 CASSLGGYNEQFF
TRBJ1-1 TRBV7-2 13 CASSVVENTEAFF
TRBJ1-4 TRBV7-8 17 CASSFRQGPASREKLFF
TRBJ1-1 TRBV7-9 14 CASSYMTGNTEAFF
TRBJ2-5 TRBV7-2 15 CASSRRDLTGETQYF
TRBJ2-5 TRBV11-2 14 CASSSFSGGETQYF
TRBJ1-1 TRBV5-1 15 CASSPRGGPNTEAFF
TRBJ1-2 TRBV7-9 14 CASSQGQLSTGYTF
TRBJ2-1 TRBV6-2/TRBV6-3 15 CASSNIPDRSDEQFF
TRBJ2-2 TRBV12-5 15 CASGHRTGTLGELFF
TRBJ1-2 TRBV7-9 15 CASSLGTGNGYGYTF
TRBJ1-1 TRBV10-2 11 CATGRRTEAFF
TRBJ2-1 TRBV20-1 18 CSARDPWADRREHNEQFF
TRBJ2-7 TRBV7-9 12 CASSLGPLGQYF
TRBJ1-3 TRBV4-1 16 CASSHDFGQGRNTIYF
TRBJ2-7 TRBV7-7 18 CASSSRAGGPQHLYEQYF
TRBJ2-7 TRBV12-5 13 CASGSTRSYEQYF
TRBJ2-1 TRBV7-6 18 CASSLMDPSGQGYNEQFF
TRBJ1-5 TRBV6-1 13 CASQRGWDQPQHF
TRBJ1-6 TRBV7-2 16 CASSDLQSSYNSPLHF
TRBJ2-2 TRBV7-9 14 CASSPSRGTGELFF
TRBJ1-1 TRBV7-2 14 CASSFPPRNTEAFF
TRBJ1-1 TRBV7-8 16 CASSLWSESLNTEAFF
TRBJ1-2 TRBV7-6 13 CASSLGHAYGYTF
TRBJ1-1 TRBV9 15 CASSAGQGINTEAFF
TRBJ2-7 TRBV7-9 14 CASSSGGEGSEQYF
TRBJ2-7 TRBV12-3/TRBV12-4 14 CASSLVGVGYEQYF
TRBJ1-5 TRBV12-3/TRBV12-4 18 CASSPGTGGSTSNQPQHF
TRBJ1-1 TRBV4-1 16 CASSQGVFGSDTEAFF
TRBJ2-5 TRBV6-1 15 CASSGSTQVQETQYF
TRBJ1-1 TRBV5-4 13 CASSLWGGTEAFF
TRBJ1-1 TRBV4-1 18 CASSQGRGGRRRDTEAFF
TRBJ2-7 TRBV12-3/TRBV12-4 16 CASSRQTNRGGNEQYF
TRBJ1-1 TRBV7-2 9 CASSPLAFF
TRBJ2-5 TRBV20-1 13 CSAPPSLQETQYF
TRBJ2-3 TRBV7-2 16 CASSLVETGAVDTQYF
TRBJ1-1 TRBV7-2 16 CASSSSVRYMNTEAFF
TRBJ2-1 TRBV7-2 15 CASSLVDGLANEQFF
TRBJ1-1 TRBV6-6 18 CASNPLIIRIGANTEAFF
TRBJ1-6 TRBV12-3/TRBV12-4 14 CASSSGTSGFPLHF
TRBJ2-1 TRBV20-1 14 CSASGLEISDEQFF
TRBJ1-3 TRBV7-2 14 CASSFEGSGNTIYF
TRBJ2-1 TRBV7-6 13 CASSFAQFNEQFF
TRBJ1-1 TRBV12-3/TRBV12-4 17 CASSLALPGPKNTAAFF
TRBJ1-5 TRBV19 16 CASSIQADVYNQPQHF
TRBJ2-5 TRBV7-9 16 CASSPPHQTGKETQYF
TRBJ1-1 TRBV29-1 11 CSGGGNTEAFF
TRBJ1-5 TRBV12-3/TRBV12-4 15 CASRPDRGSNQPQHF
TRBJ1-2 TRBV27 14 CATKWGGPNYGYTF